This T cell receptor beta chain derives from a study of blood T cells in healthy people across ages. V shed 7 bases, J shed 8 bases, and the junction held 10 bases outside the gene matches. There are 13 residues in the CDR3. Per germline, CDR1 SQVTM and CDR2 ANQGSEA. PCR was performed a second time for roughly 7 to 11 cycles using a sample-barcoded 5' primer and a J-beta primer mix. From the 5' RACE reads, TCRdb called clonotypes with MiXCR, one entry per CDR3 protein. The sample lists about 970,000 distinct CDR3 sequences; around 54% were seen once. The material sequenced was blood. The sequence was obtained from an older woman in good health. The genes are TRBV29-1 and TRBJ1-4; TRBD1 aligns across 7 bases. CDR3 DNA sequence: TGCAGCGCAAGAACAGGGGTGGGGGAAAAACTGTTTTTT. It yields the protein CSARTGVGEKLFF.